A single sample gave rise to the 18 T cell receptor beta chains below, sequenced in a study of memory CD4+ T cells and cytomegalovirus serostatus. Assay: immunoSEQ multiplex PCR; the TCRdb copy retains only in-frame clones and omits some. Counted here are about 48,000 clones, just under 80% occurring once; the ten biggest clones make up approximately 0.78%. Single viable CD3+CD4+CD8-CD45RO+ cells were sorted as the memory CD4+ T cells. Sequenced sample: memory CD4+ T cells from blood. Receptor source: an adult in good health and CMV-seronegative.

V and J are TRBV10-1 and TRBJ2-7; the D gene is possibly TRBD2 (5 bases). This CDR3 has 13 amino acids. The ends were cut back, 5 bases at V and 6 bases at J, with 14 bases in the middle. Germline V gives CDR1 WNHNN, CDR2 SYGVQD (reference sequence). The chain's CDR3 is CASSRGRSTEQYF. The CDR3 nucleotides read TGCGCCAGCAGTCGCGGGCGTTCGACCGAGCAGTACTTC.

The chain couples TRBV2 to TRBJ1-5; D is undetermined. The CDR3 has 13 residues. The germline CDR1 and CDR2 sequences are SNHLY and FYNNEI. The V gene lost 7 bases and the J gene lost 12 bases, with 19 bases spanning the gap. Here the CDR3 reads CASTFLPGGDQHF. In DNA, the CDR3 is TGTGCCAGCACGTTTTTACCAGGCGGGGACCAGCATTTT.

The chain carries TRBV5-5 and TRBJ2-5; TRBD1 or TRBD2 may be the D gene (6 bases each). The germline V gene encodes CDR1 SGHKS and CDR2 YYEKEE (reference sequence). With 2 bases removed from V and 1 base from J, the gap between germline ends came to 24 bases. CDR3 length equals 19 residues. This CDR3 reads CASSLQKGGSGRPQETQYF. DNA of the CDR3: TGTGCCAGCAGCTTACAGAAGGGGGGATCGGGGCGTCCCCAAGAGACCCAGTACTTC.

This chain joins TRBV29-1 and TRBJ2-7, with a weak D call TRBD2 (6 bases). Germline loops: CDR1 SQVTM, CDR2 ANQGSEA. Trimming shortened V by 6 bases and J by 2 bases, and 11 bases separated the two germline ends. The CDR3 consists of 12 residues. The chain's CDR3 is CSVRLGTYEQYF. In DNA form, the CDR3 reads TGCAGCGTCCGACTAGGAACCTACGAGCAGTACTTC.

The genes are TRBV5-1 and TRBJ1-1; TRBD1 might be the D (6 bases). CDR1 is SGHRS and CDR2 is YFSETQ in the germline V gene. V dropped 3 bases and J dropped 1 base, with 10 bases sitting between them. This CDR3 is 14 amino acids long. Written as DNA, the CDR3 is TGCGCCAGCAGCTCACAGGGCAAGAACACTGAAGCTTTCTTT. Its translation is CASSSQGKNTEAFF.

The chain couples TRBV30 to TRBJ2-7, with 11 bases matching TRBD2. This CDR3 has 15 residues. V lost 2 bases and J lost 2; bases outside the gene matches: 5. Looked up from germline, CDR1 is GTSNPN and CDR2 is SVGIG (reference sequence). This CDR3 reads CAWSFSSGGTYEQYF. CDR3 coding DNA: TGTGCCTGGAGTTTTTCTAGCGGGGGGACCTACGAGCAGTACTTC.

This clone showed up just a few times. This sequence joins TRBV6-1 and TRBJ2-6; D is unclear. Trimming took 4 bases from V and 0 from J, leaving 1 base between them. This CDR3 is built from 13 residues. The V gene's germline CDR1 is MNHNS and CDR2 SASEGT. CDR3 residues: CASSGSGANVLTF. Here the CDR3 DNA reads TGTGCCAGCAGTGGCTCTGGGGCCAACGTCCTGACTTTC.

The rearrangement links TRBV19 to TRBJ2-3, with 7 positions matching TRBD2. This CDR3 is built from 14 residues. After removal of 2 bases from V and 6 bases from J, the junction contained 5 bases not matched to a gene. Germline lookup yields CDR1 LNHDA and CDR2 SQIVND (reference sequence). CDR3: CASSIFAGADTQYF. The CDR3 DNA sequence: TGTGCCAGTAGTATATTTGCGGGAGCTGATACGCAGTATTTT.

The J gene is TRBJ2-7, the V gene TRBV6-5, with a weak D call TRBD1 (6 bases). This CDR3 spans 13 amino acids. The germline CDR1 and CDR2 sequences are MNHEY and SVGAGI. The V and J ends lost 10 bases and 5 bases respectively, with 18 bases between them. In nucleotides, the CDR3 is TGTGCCATCTCCAGGGGCCGGTGGCACGAGCAGTACTTC. This sequence encodes CAISRGRWHEQYF.

The chain is built from TRBV4-1 and TRBJ1-4; D possibly corresponds to TRBD1 (6 bases). The CDR3 contains 15 residues. CDR1 and CDR2 from the germline V gene are MGHRA and YSYEKL. The V end lost 2 bases, the J end lost 7 bases, and 14 bases lay between the germline ends. This CDR3 reads CASSQPGHSFEKLFF. Here the CDR3 DNA reads TGCGCCAGCAGCCAACCGGGACACAGTTTTGAAAAACTGTTTTTT.

The CDR3 bases are TGTGCCAGCACTCCTAGGGACACTAACTATGGCTACACCTTC. This gives the protein CASTPRDTNYGYTF. The chain combines TRBV6-6 with TRBJ1-2, with D possibly being TRBD1 (6 bases). V was pared by 7 bases and J by 0 bases, with 12 bases between. Germline V lookup: CDR1 MNHNY, CDR2 SVGAGI (reference sequence). The CDR3 totals 14 residues.

The chain couples TRBV7-9 to TRBJ2-7; D is perhaps TRBD2 (5 bases). V shed 4 bases and J shed 3 bases, with 10 bases lying between them. Germline loops: CDR1 SEHNR, CDR2 FQNEAQ (reference sequence). This CDR3 region has 13 residues. DNA of the CDR3: TGTGCCAGCAGCTACCTGGGGAGCTACGAGCAGTACTTC. It is translated as CASSYLGSYEQYF.

This clone has only one observation. The rearrangement links TRBV29-1 to TRBJ2-7, with D possibly being TRBD1 (6 bases). Germline V gene sequence: CDR1 SQVTM, CDR2 ANQGSEA. CDR3 length equals 12 residues. CDR3 nucleotides: TGCACCCAACAGGGTAGGTCCTACGAGCAGTACTTC. This translates into CTQQGRSYEQYF.

The chain uses TRBV5-4 and TRBJ1-2; D is unclear. Germline lookup yields CDR1 SGHNT and CDR2 YYREEE (reference sequence). Trimming cost V 5 bases and J 0 bases, with 17 bases left between them. This CDR3 comprises 16 residues. The CDR3 reads CASSLSWASPNYGYTF. The CDR3 DNA is TGTGCCAGCAGTTTGAGTTGGGCTAGCCCTAACTATGGCTACACCTTC.

The chain uses TRBV5-1 and TRBJ1-2; 8 bases are shared with TRBD1. CDR3 size: 14 residues. Germline CDR1 and CDR2: SGHRS and YFSETQ. The V gene end was trimmed by 0 bases and the J gene end by 10 bases; junction bases not matched to a gene: 8. The chain's CDR3 is CASSLAERQGFYTF. CDR3 in DNA: TGCGCCAGCAGCTTGGCCGAGAGACAGGGGTTCTACACCTTC.

Only one count was recorded for this clone. CDR3 sequence reads: CASSSRTSGGAIPIDEQFF. The DNA of the CDR3 is TGTGCCAGTAGTAGCCGGACTAGCGGGGGGGCTATTCCCATCGATGAGCAGTTCTTC. V gene TRBV19 combines with J gene TRBJ2-1, with 15 bases matching TRBD2. Germline CDR1 reads LNHDA; CDR2 reads SQIVND (reference sequence). After removal of 4 bases from V and 8 bases from J, the junction contained 15 bases not matched to a gene. This CDR3 has 19 residues.

The chain combines TRBV19 with TRBJ2-5; 12 nucleotides align to TRBD1. CDR1 and CDR2 from the germline V gene are LNHDA and SQIVND (reference sequence). The V and J ends lost 5 bases and 5 bases, in that order; junction bases with no gene match: 9. The CDR3 runs 16 residues. DNA of the CDR3: TGTGCCAGTAGTGGGGCCGGGACAGGGGGCCGTGAGACCCAGTACTTC. Amino acids: CASSGAGTGGRETQYF. Looking up the rest from reference TRBV19 and TRBJ2-5 gives the full variable domain: DGGITQSPKYLFRKEGQNVTLSCEQNLNHDAMYWYRQDPGQGLRLIYYSQIVNDFQKGDIAEGYSVSREKKESFPLTVTSAQKNPTAFYLCASSGAGTGGRETQYFGPGTRLLVL.

This chain connects TRBV19 to TRBJ2-3; maybe TRBD2 (5 bases). V was pared by 3 bases and J by 5 bases, with 12 bases between. This CDR3 contains 14 residues. Germline CDR1 and CDR2: LNHDA and SQIVND (reference sequence). CDR3 nucleotides: TGTGCCAGTAGTATGGAGGAACAGCAAGATACGCAGTATTTT. Translation: CASSMEEQQDTQYF.